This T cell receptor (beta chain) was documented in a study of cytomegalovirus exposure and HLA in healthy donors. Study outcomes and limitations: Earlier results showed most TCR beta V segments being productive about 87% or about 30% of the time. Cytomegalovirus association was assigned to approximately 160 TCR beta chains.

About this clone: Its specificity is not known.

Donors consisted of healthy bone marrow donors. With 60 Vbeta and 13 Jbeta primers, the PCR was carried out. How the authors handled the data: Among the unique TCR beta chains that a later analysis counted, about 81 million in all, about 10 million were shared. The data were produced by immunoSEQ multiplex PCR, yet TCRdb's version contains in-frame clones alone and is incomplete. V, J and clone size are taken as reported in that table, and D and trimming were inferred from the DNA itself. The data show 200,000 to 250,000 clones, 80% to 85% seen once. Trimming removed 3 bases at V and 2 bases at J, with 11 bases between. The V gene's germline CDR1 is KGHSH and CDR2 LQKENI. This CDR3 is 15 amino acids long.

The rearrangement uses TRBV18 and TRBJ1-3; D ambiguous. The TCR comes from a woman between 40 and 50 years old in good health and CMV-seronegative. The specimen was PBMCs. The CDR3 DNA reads TGTGCCAGCTCACCCGCGGGGTTTACTGGAAACACCATATATTTT. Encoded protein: CASSPAGFTGNTIYF.